This entry lists 16 T cell receptor beta chains sequenced from one sample in a study of blood T cell repertoires in COVID-19. The method was immunoSEQ multiplex PCR; TCRdb's version includes in-frame clones alone and lacks a portion of them. Of hundreds of thousands of clones listed, less than 90% are singletons. The sequenced sample was PBMCs or T cells enriched from blood (not recorded which). The receptor set was obtained from a woman in her thirties who had recovered from COVID-19.

The chain links TRBV9 to TRBJ1-6; TRBD1 matches at 7 bases. With 0 bases clipped from V and 9 bases from J, the junction kept 12 bases outside the gene matches. Germline loops: CDR1 SGDLS, CDR2 YYNGEE. This CDR3 is built from 17 residues. The CDR3 is CASSVGVGGASLSPLHF. CDR3 bases: TGTGCCAGCAGCGTAGGGGTAGGGGGCGCGTCCCTTTCACCCCTCCACTTT.

V and J are TRBV3-1 (or the pseudogene TRBV3-2) and TRBJ2-5, with D perhaps matching TRBD2 (6 bases). The ends were cut back, 0 bases at V and 4 bases at J, with 9 bases in the middle. Germline V gene data show CDR1 as LGHDT and CDR2 as YNNKEL (reference sequence). The CDR3 extends over 14 amino acids. CDR3 in DNA: TGTGCCAGCAGCCAAGACGCGGGACGAGAGACCCAGTACTTC. Translation: CASSQDAGRETQYF.

Here the CDR3 reads CASSPDWGDGYTF. The CDR3 DNA reads TGTGCCAGTAGTCCGGACTGGGGAGATGGCTACACCTTC. This chain connects TRBV19 to TRBJ1-2; the D is unclear. The CDR3 is 13 residues long. The V gene's germline CDR1 is LNHDA and CDR2 SQIVND (reference sequence). The V end lost 5 bases, the J end lost 6 bases, and 13 bases lay between the germline ends.

The chain has TRBV7-9 and TRBJ1-5; D gene uncertain. Trimming shortened V by 3 bases and J by 4 bases, and 7 bases separated the two germline ends. Germline CDR1 SEHNR, CDR2 FQNEAQ (reference sequence). The CDR3 contains 13 residues. The CDR3 region has the DNA TGTGCCAGCAGCTTCGATCGGAATCAGCCCCAGCATTTT. It specifies CASSFDRNQPQHF.

V is TRBV5-1 and J is TRBJ1-6; 7 bases are shared with TRBD1. With 0 bases clipped from V and 10 bases from J, the junction kept 10 bases outside the gene matches. Looked up from germline, CDR1 is SGHRS and CDR2 is YFSETQ. CDR3 size: 16 residues. Here the CDR3 DNA reads TGCGCCAGCAGCTTGGGAGTTTTAGGGGGCGGATCACCCCTCCACTTT. This sequence encodes CASSLGVLGGGSPLHF.

This clone was observed once. The chain employs TRBV27 and TRBJ2-3, with a weak D call TRBD2 (5 bases). Trimming cost V 3 bases and J 2 bases, with 21 bases left between them. This CDR3 spans 18 amino acids. The germline gives CDR1 MNHEY, CDR2 SMNVEV (reference sequence). CDR3 coding DNA: TGTGCCAGCAGTTTTCACGCGGGCACAGCCTATTCCACAGATACGCAGTATTTT. It translates to CASSFHAGTAYSTDTQYF.

The chain has TRBV2 and TRBJ2-1; D remains ambiguous. V was trimmed by 0 bases and J by 14 bases, leaving 14 bases between them. From germline, CDR1 is SNHLY and CDR2 FYNNEI. This CDR3 is built from 13 residues. CDR3 nucleotide sequence: TGTGCCAGCAGTGAAGCGCTCAGTCTCTTCGAGTTCTTC. It specifies CASSEALSLFEFF.

The table lists this clone with a few counts. The CDR3 region is CASSVDGDTEAFF. The CDR3 DNA sequence: TGTGCCAGCAGCGTAGACGGGGACACTGAAGCTTTCTTT. The chain couples TRBV9 to TRBJ1-1; no clear D. The CDR3 contains 13 residues. V was shortened by 0 bases and J by 3 bases, with 6 bases between the two germline ends. Looked up from germline, CDR1 is SGDLS and CDR2 is YYNGEE.

This sequence joins TRBV7-9 and TRBJ2-5; no clear D gene. This CDR3 comprises 16 residues. The V end was cut by 1 base, the J end by 1 base, with 13 bases between. The germline V gene has CDR1 SEHNR and CDR2 FQNEAQ (reference sequence). CDR3 sequence (DNA): TGTGCCAGCAGCTTAGGATCGTCCGGGTCCCAAGAGACCCAGTACTTC. It specifies CASSLGSSGSQETQYF. Together with reference TRBV7-9 and TRBJ2-5, the CDR3 gives the full variable domain: DTGVSQNPRHKITKRGQNVTFRCDPISEHNRLYWYRQTLGQGPEFLTYFQNEAQLEKSRLLSDRFSAERPKGSFSTLEIQRTEQGDSAMYLCASSLGSSGSQETQYFGPGTRLLVL.

The V and J genes are TRBV5-1 and TRBJ2-3; weak D call: TRBD2 (7 bases). V lost 0 bases and J 4 bases, leaving 9 bases between the germline ends. Germline V lookup: CDR1 SGHRS, CDR2 YFSETQ. The CDR3 totals 14 residues. This CDR3 reads CASSLGRGPDTQYF. In DNA, the CDR3 is TGCGCCAGCAGCTTGGGGCGGGGGCCAGATACGCAGTATTTT.

This clone was observed a handful of times. Different DNA sequences within this sample yield the same CDR3. The chain recombines TRBV28 with TRBJ1-3; D perhaps matches TRBD1 (6 bases). This CDR3 has 15 amino acids. CDR1 and CDR2 (germline): MDHEN, SYDVKM. V lost 2 bases and J lost 1, with 9 bases in between. The CDR3 region is CASSLVRGSGNTIYF. The CDR3 nucleotides read TGTGCCAGCAGTTTAGTCAGGGGTTCTGGAAACACCATATATTTT.

This chain joins TRBV6-2 or TRBV6-3 and TRBJ1-3, with D unresolved. V gave up 2 bases and J gave up 0 bases, with 11 bases separating them. The CDR3 is made up of 16 amino acids. Germline V lookup: CDR1 MNHEY, CDR2 SVGEGT. The CDR3 sequence: CASSYRRVDSGNTIYF. For the CDR3, the DNA is TGTGCCAGCAGTTACCGTCGGGTGGACTCTGGAAACACCATATATTTT.

This clone has a handful of counts. CDR3 region: CASSPGQGAINTEAFF. The CDR3 DNA reads as TGTGCCAGCAGCCCGGGACAGGGGGCAATAAACACTGAAGCTTTCTTT. The V gene is TRBV27, the J gene TRBJ1-1, with TRBD1 matching 12 bases. This CDR3 is 16 amino acids long. Germline V gene sequence: CDR1 MNHEY, CDR2 SMNVEV (reference sequence). Losses at the gene ends were 6 bases for V and 2 bases for J; bases not matched to a gene: 7.

This clone was counted a single time. V and J are TRBV4-1 and TRBJ1-6, with 8 bases that match TRBD1. The junction had 3 bases not matched to a gene; V was cut back by 2 bases and J by 3 bases. The germline V gene encodes CDR1 MGHRA and CDR2 YSYEKL. The CDR3 is 16 residues long. The CDR3 region is CASSQSGQGYNSPLHF. As DNA, the CDR3 is TGCGCCAGCAGCCAATCCGGACAGGGCTATAATTCACCCCTCCACTTT.

V is TRBV6-5 and J is TRBJ1-2; a possible D gene is TRBD1 (6 bases). The germline CDR1 and CDR2 sequences are MNHEY and SVGAGI. The CDR3 extends over 13 amino acids. Trimming stripped 6 bases from V and 2 bases from J, with 10 bases between. Here the CDR3 reads CASRVTGNYGYTF. In DNA form, the CDR3 reads TGTGCCAGCAGGGTAACAGGGAACTATGGCTACACCTTC.

The chain joins TRBV7-2 to TRBJ1-4, with D hard to call. CDR3 length: 14 residues. Trimming stripped 5 bases from V and 0 bases from J, with 7 bases between. Germline lookup yields CDR1 SGHTA and CDR2 FQGNSA. The CDR3 spells CASSLSATNEKLFF. CDR3 nucleotides: TGTGCCAGCAGCCTGTCGGCAACTAATGAAAAACTGTTTTTT.